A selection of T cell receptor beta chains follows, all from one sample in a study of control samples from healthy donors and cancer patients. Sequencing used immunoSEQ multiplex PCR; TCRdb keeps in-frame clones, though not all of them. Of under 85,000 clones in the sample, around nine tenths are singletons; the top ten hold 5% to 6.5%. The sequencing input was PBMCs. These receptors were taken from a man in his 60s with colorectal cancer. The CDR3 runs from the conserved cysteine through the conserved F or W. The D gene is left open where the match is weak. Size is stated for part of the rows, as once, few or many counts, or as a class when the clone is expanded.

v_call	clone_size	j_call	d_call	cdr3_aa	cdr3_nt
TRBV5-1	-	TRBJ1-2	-	CASSPLVDYGYTF	TGCGCCAGCAGCCCCCTAGTTGACTATGGCTACACCTTC
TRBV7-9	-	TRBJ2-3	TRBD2	CASSLTLAGGDTQYF	TGTGCCAGCAGCCTCACCCTAGCGGGGGGCGATACGCAGTATTTT
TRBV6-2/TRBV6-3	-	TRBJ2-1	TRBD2	CASSYSWLAGPLVGNEQFF	TGTGCCAGCAGTTACTCGTGGCTAGCGGGGCCCCTCGTTGGGAATGAGCAGTTCTTC
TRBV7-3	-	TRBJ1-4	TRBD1	CASSPTGAQNEKLFF	TGTGCCAGCAGCCCGACAGGGGCCCAGAATGAAAAACTGTTTTTT
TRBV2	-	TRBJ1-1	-	CASPARKNAEAFF	TGTGCCAGTCCCGCGAGGAAGAACGCTGAAGCTTTCTTT
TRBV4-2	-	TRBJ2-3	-	CASSQDGVVTDTQYF	TGTGCCAGCAGCCAAGACGGGGTTGTCACAGATACGCAGTATTTT
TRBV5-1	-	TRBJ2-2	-	CASRTGWGAVGDGELFF	TGCGCCAGCAGGACTGGGTGGGGGGCCGTCGGCGACGGGGAGCTGTTTTTT
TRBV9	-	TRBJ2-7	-	CASSVAGVAYEQYF	TGTGCCAGCAGCGTAGCTGGGGTTGCCTACGAGCAGTACTTC
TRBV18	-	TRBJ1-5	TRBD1	CASSPPQGGMRPQHF	TGTGCCAGCTCACCACCCCAGGGGGGCATGAGGCCCCAGCATTTT
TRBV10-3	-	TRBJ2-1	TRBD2	CAISEGAGVNEQFF	TGTGCCATCAGTGAGGGGGCGGGGGTGAATGAGCAGTTCTTC
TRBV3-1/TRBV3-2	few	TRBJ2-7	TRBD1	CASSLLGQGLSYEQYF	TGTGCCAGCAGCCTCCTGGGACAGGGCCTCTCCTACGAGCAGTACTTC
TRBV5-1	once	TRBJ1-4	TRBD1	CASSPSGQLNEKLFF	TGCGCCAGCAGCCCATCGGGACAGCTAAATGAAAAACTGTTTTTT
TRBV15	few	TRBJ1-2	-	CATSPGPGQDPRNPYYGYTF	TGTGCCACTTCCCCGGGACCGGGACAAGACCCCCGGAATCCGTACTATGGCTACACCTTC
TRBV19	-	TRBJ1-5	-	CASSIVGGYQPQHF	TGTGCCAGTAGTATAGTCGGAGGGTATCAGCCCCAGCATTTT
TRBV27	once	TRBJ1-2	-	CASSRGSGYGYTF	TGTGCCAGCAGTCGGGGCTCGGGCTATGGCTACACCTTC
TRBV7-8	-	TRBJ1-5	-	CASSLVVGLGGNQPQHF	TGTGCCAGCAGCTTAGTAGTGGGGCTAGGGGGCAATCAGCCCCAGCATTTT
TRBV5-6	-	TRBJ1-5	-	CASSNGASWNQPQHF	TGTGCCAGCAGCAACGGAGCAAGTTGGAATCAGCCCCAGCATTTT
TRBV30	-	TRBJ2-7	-	CAWSAGDPEQYF	TGTGCCTGGAGTGCGGGGGATCCCGAGCAGTACTTC
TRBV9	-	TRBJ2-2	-	CASSVSGPRTGELFF	TGTGCCAGCAGCGTATCGGGGCCGAGGACCGGGGAGCTGTTTTTT
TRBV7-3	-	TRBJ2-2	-	CASSPYRNTGELFF	TGTGCCAGCAGCCCGTACAGGAACACCGGGGAGCTGTTTTTT
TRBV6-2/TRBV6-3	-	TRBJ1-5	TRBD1	CASSYGAGRGRSWSNQPQHF	TGTGCCAGCAGTTACGGGGCCGGAAGGGGGCGGTCTTGGAGCAATCAGCCCCAGCATTTT
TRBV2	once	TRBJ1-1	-	CASSDRGGTEAFF	TGTGCCAGCAGTGATCGAGGAGGGACTGAAGCTTTCTTT
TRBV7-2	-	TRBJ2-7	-	CASSLGAVNSYEQYF	TGTGCCAGCAGCTTAGGGGCGGTGAACTCCTACGAGCAGTACTTC
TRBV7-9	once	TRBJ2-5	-	CASSFSGGHQETQYF	TGTGCCAGCAGCTTTTCCGGGGGCCACCAAGAGACCCAGTACTTC
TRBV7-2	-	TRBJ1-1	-	CASREWAGAEAFF	TGTGCCAGCAGGGAATGGGCGGGCGCTGAAGCTTTCTTT
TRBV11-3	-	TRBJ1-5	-	CASSFGGTPRNQPQHF	TGTGCCAGCAGCTTTGGCGGGACACCGAGGAATCAGCCCCAGCATTTT
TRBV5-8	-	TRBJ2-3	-	CASSPGQKTSTDTQYF	TGTGCCAGCAGCCCCGGACAGAAGACTAGCACAGATACGCAGTATTTT
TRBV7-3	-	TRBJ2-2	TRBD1	CASSIQGQGMGQRAGELFF	TGTGCCAGCAGCATACAGGGACAGGGGATGGGGCAAAGGGCCGGGGAGCTGTTTTTT
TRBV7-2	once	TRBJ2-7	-	CASSQVAAPRWEQYF	TGTGCCAGCAGCCAGGTGGCAGCGCCCCGTTGGGAGCAGTACTTC
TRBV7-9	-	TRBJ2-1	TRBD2	CASSLATRGTYNEQFF	TGTGCCAGCAGCTTAGCGACGCGGGGGACCTACAATGAGCAGTTCTTC
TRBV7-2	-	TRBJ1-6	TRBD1	CASSGGQGNSPLHF	TGTGCCAGCAGCGGTGGACAGGGAAATTCACCCCTCCACTTT
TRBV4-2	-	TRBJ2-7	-	CASSQVRGAYEQYF	TGTGCCAGCAGCCAAGTGAGGGGGGCTTATGAGCAGTACTTC
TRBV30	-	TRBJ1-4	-	CAWKGGRLGPNEKLFF	TGTGCCTGGAAAGGAGGCAGGCTCGGGCCGAATGAAAAACTGTTTTTT
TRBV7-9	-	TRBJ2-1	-	CASSQKQLQAGEQFF	TGTGCCAGCAGCCAGAAGCAGTTACAGGCGGGTGAGCAGTTCTTC
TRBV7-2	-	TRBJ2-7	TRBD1	CASSLQGGWSYEQYF	TGTGCCAGCAGCCTACAGGGGGGATGGTCCTACGAGCAGTACTTC
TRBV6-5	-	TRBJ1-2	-	CASSYSTGLSNYTF	TGTGCCAGCAGTTACTCTACGGGACTCTCTAACTACACCTTC
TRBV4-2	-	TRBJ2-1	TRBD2	CASSQALAGGQVHEQFF	TGTGCCAGCAGCCAAGCACTAGCGGGGGGGCAAGTCCATGAGCAGTTCTTC
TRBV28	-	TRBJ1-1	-	CAVTRMNTEAFF	TGTGCCGTTACAAGGATGAACACTGAAGCTTTCTTT
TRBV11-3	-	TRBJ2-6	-	CASRHMGANVLTF	TGTGCCAGCAGGCACATGGGGGCCAACGTCCTGACTTTC
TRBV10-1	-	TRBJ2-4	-	CASSEGGRGIQYF	TGCGCCAGCAGTGAAGGAGGGCGAGGGATTCAGTACTTC
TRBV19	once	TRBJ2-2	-	CATFSTGDTGELFF	TGTGCCACCTTTTCGACAGGAGACACCGGGGAGCTGTTTTTT
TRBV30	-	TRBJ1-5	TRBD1	CAWSQGTGSNQPQHF	TGTGCCTGGAGTCAAGGGACAGGCAGCAATCAGCCCCAGCATTTT
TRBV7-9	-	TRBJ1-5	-	CASSLGPGFNQPQHF	TGTGCCAGCAGCTTGGGGCCAGGATTCAATCAGCCCCAGCATTTT